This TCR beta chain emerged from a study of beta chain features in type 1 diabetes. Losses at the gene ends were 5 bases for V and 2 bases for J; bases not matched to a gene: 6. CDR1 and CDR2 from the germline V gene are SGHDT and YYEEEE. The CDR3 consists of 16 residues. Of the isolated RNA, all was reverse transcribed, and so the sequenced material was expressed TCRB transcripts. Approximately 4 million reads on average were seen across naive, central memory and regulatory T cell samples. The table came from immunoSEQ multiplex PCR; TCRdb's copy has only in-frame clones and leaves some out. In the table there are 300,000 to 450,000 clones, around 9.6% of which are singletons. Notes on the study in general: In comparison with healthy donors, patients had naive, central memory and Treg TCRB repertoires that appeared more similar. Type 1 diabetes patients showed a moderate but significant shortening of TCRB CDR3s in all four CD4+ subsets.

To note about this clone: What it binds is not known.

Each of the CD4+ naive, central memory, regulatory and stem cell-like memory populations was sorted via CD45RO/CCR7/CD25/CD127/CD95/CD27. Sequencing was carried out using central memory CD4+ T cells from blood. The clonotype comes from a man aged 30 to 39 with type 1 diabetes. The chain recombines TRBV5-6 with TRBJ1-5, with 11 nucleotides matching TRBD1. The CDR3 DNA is TGTGCCAGCAGTTTCGGACAGGGGGCTCGCAATCAGCCCCAGCATTTT. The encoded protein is CASSFGQGARNQPQHF.